The sequence of this T cell receptor beta chain was determined in a study of regulatory T cells in long-lasting Graves disease. Sequencing libraries for TCR beta were prepared with iRepertoire HTBI primers and Arm-PCR of CDR3 regions. Each CDR3 protein is one row after TCRdb ran MiXCR on the multiplex PCR reads. The sample lists a few hundred thousand distinct CDR3 sequences; about 13% were seen once. Regarding time point: newly diagnosed GD, antithyroid drugs for less than 3 months. RNA extracted from PBMCs served as the sequencing template. V was shortened by 2 bases and J by 0 bases, with 4 bases between the two germline ends. The germline gives CDR1 SNHLY, CDR2 FYNNEI. CDR3 size: 13 residues. This clonotype turned up a few times. These data were likewise used in another study, on T cells in Graves' hyperthyroidism and ophthalmopathy.

The sample consisted of peripheral blood mononuclear cells (PBMCs), taken at new diagnosis, from a patient treated with antithyroid drugs. This chain links TRBV2 with TRBJ1-1; D remains unclear. This TCR derives from a man in his thirties or forties with Graves disease. The CDR3 protein is CASSEFLNTEAFF. The CDR3 DNA follows: TGTGCCAGCAGTGAATTTCTGAACACTGAAGCTTTCTTT.